Listed below are T cell receptor beta chains from one sample, sequenced in a study of cytomegalovirus exposure and HLA in healthy donors. Method: immunoSEQ multiplex PCR; TCRdb's copy keeps in-frame clones and lacks some. The sample lists under 300,000 clones; 80% to 90% were seen once. What was sequenced was PBMCs. The receptors originated from a man between 35 and 55 years old in good health and CMV-seropositive. Both conserved end residues are part of each CDR3. A row's size may be missing; if present it is once, few, many or a size class.

J: TRBJ1-2
size: .
V: TRBV28
CDR3: CASSLYDRGSSRGYTF

J: TRBJ1-2
size: .
V: TRBV7-9
CDR3: CSSSLGGQGADYGYTF

J: TRBJ2-7
size: .
V: TRBV4-2
CDR3: CASSPTGRDYEQYF

J: TRBJ2-7
size: .
V: TRBV4-1
CDR3: CASSQSGTSGDYEQYF

J: TRBJ1-1
size: .
V: TRBV18
CDR3: CASSPSGGALATEAFF

J: TRBJ2-5
size: once
V: TRBV29-1
CDR3: CSVVGGPETQYF

J: TRBJ2-7
size: .
V: TRBV4-3
CDR3: CASSQPGQGTYEQYF

J: TRBJ2-1
size: .
V: TRBV7-9
CDR3: CASGGMLAGGGEQFF

J: TRBJ2-3
size: .
V: TRBV19
CDR3: CASSTPRGTDTQYF

J: TRBJ2-5
size: .
V: TRBV5-1
CDR3: CASSWKTGTDPTQYF

J: TRBJ2-7
size: .
V: TRBV15
CDR3: CATSRQGGLAGSSYEQYF

J: TRBJ1-1
size: once
V: TRBV7-3
CDR3: CASSLSRRGEAFF

J: TRBJ2-5
size: .
V: TRBV28
CDR3: CASSLIMETQYF

J: TRBJ2-5
size: .
V: TRBV10-1
CDR3: CASNLISGRGQIFETQYF

J: TRBJ2-5
size: .
V: TRBV5-5
CDR3: CASSLEQGLWETQYF

J: TRBJ1-2
size: .
V: TRBV5-4
CDR3: CASSLAPPQGGYTF

J: TRBJ1-5
size: .
V: TRBV5-5
CDR3: CASSLVLGGQPQHF

J: TRBJ2-1
size: .
V: TRBV27
CDR3: CASSHGLAVSYNEQFF

J: TRBJ1-1
size: .
V: TRBV9
CDR3: CASKSVGQSNVNTEAFF

J: TRBJ2-5
size: .
V: TRBV28
CDR3: CASSGEGTGAWETQYF

J: TRBJ1-1
size: once
V: TRBV5-1
CDR3: CASSLGGGTEAFF

J: TRBJ2-7
size: .
V: TRBV6-5
CDR3: CATTGRGFSYEQYF

J: TRBJ1-5
size: .
V: TRBV7-9
CDR3: CSSSLGTNSNQPQHF

J: TRBJ2-7
size: .
V: TRBV6-1
CDR3: CASSGDRGPHEQYF

J: TRBJ2-7
size: .
V: TRBV28
CDR3: CASSSAGGEQYF

J: TRBJ2-1
size: .
V: TRBV5-6
CDR3: CASSLANSRNEQFF

J: TRBJ2-1
size: .
V: TRBV19
CDR3: CASSRTSAYNEQFF

J: TRBJ2-6
size: .
V: TRBV6-5
CDR3: CASRGREFGANVLTF

J: TRBJ1-5
size: .
V: TRBV28
CDR3: CASSERGASRNQPQHF

J: TRBJ1-5
size: few
V: TRBV4-1
CDR3: CASSQDLGQINQPQHF

J: TRBJ2-7
size: .
V: TRBV29-1
CDR3: CSVDKGTGEYEQYF

J: TRBJ1-4
size: .
V: TRBV6-5
CDR3: CASSPQDSGNEKLFF

J: TRBJ2-4
size: .
V: TRBV9
CDR3: CASSTGPGQGKNIQYF